A selection of T cell receptor beta chains follows, all from one sample in a study of vaccination and CD4 T cells after COVID-19. These receptors lack a known antigen. From the PCR reads, TCRdb called clonotypes with MiXCR, one entry per CDR3 protein. The data contain about 11,000 distinct CDR3 sequences, roughly half of them singletons. The sample consisted of CD4+ T cells from blood, cultured in vitro. These receptors came from a human donor who had recovered from COVID-19. CDR3s include the opening cysteine and the closing phenylalanine or tryptophan. Fields, in order: J gene, D gene, V gene, clone size, CDR3 length, CDR3 protein, CDR3 DNA. D genes are given only for firm matches. The listing skips clone size in some rows; elsewhere it reads once, few, many or a size class.

>TRBJ1-1|-|TRBV6-1|-|14
CASSQDSRGTEAFF
TGTGCCAGCAGTCAGGACTCGAGGGGGACTGAAGCTTTCTTT
>TRBJ2-1|-|TRBV7-2|few|12
CASSSRDNEQFF
TGTGCCAGCAGCTCCCGTGACAATGAGCAGTTCTTC
>TRBJ1-2|-|TRBV12-3/TRBV12-4|-|13
CASSSWQLYGYTF
TGTGCCAGCAGTTCGTGGCAGCTCTATGGCTACACCTTC
>TRBJ1-2|-|TRBV7-2|-|15
CASSSETGISSGYTF
TGTGCCAGCAGCTCCGAGACAGGAATCTCTTCCGGCTACACCTTC
>TRBJ1-1|-|TRBV20-1|once|15
CSASTPGLPNTEAFF
TGCAGTGCCAGTACCCCGGGACTCCCCAACACTGAAGCTTTCTTT
>TRBJ1-2|-|TRBV27|few|14
CASSLGAGGYGYTF
TGTGCCAGCAGTTTAGGCGCAGGAGGCTATGGCTACACCTTC
>TRBJ1-2|TRBD1|TRBV6-1|-|14
CAGGGQLTNYGYTF
TGTGCCGGGGGGGGACAGCTAACTAACTATGGCTACACCTTC
>TRBJ1-5|-|TRBV20-1|-|13
CSARGGGPQPQHF
TGCAGTGCTAGAGGTGGGGGGCCTCAGCCCCAGCATTTT
>TRBJ2-1|TRBD2|TRBV2|-|16
CASSEGLAGAYNEQFF
TGTGCCAGCAGTGAAGGTCTAGCGGGGGCCTACAATGAGCAGTTCTTC
>TRBJ2-3|-|TRBV25-1|few|15
CASSELKLPTDTQYF
TGTGCCAGCAGTGAATTGAAGTTGCCCACAGATACGCAGTATTTT
>TRBJ2-7|TRBD1|TRBV6-1|-|14
CASSYDRGAYEQYF
TGTGCCAGCAGCTATGACAGGGGAGCCTACGAGCAGTACTTC
>TRBJ2-6|TRBD1|TRBV12-3/TRBV12-4|few|16
CASIDRGVAGANVLTF
TGTGCCAGCATCGACAGGGGTGTCGCTGGGGCCAACGTCCTGACTTTC
>TRBJ1-2|-|TRBV6-2/TRBV6-3|-|16
CASSFPAKEANYGYTF
TGTGCCAGCAGTTTCCCGGCCAAAGAGGCTAACTATGGCTACACCTTC
>TRBJ2-5|TRBD2|TRBV7-3|-|16
CASRAGVHMNQETQYF
TGTGCCAGCAGGGCGGGGGTCCATATGAACCAAGAGACCCAGTACTTC
>TRBJ2-1|-|TRBV30|-|12
CAWIPGVNEQFF
TGTGCCTGGATCCCGGGAGTAAATGAGCAGTTCTTC
>TRBJ2-3|-|TRBV5-1|-|14
CASSHTVGTDTQYF
TGCGCCAGCAGCCACACGGTGGGCACAGATACGCAGTATTTT
>TRBJ2-7|-|TRBV6-1|-|14
CASSVAGSSYEQYF
TGTGCCAGCAGTGTGGCCGGTAGCTCCTACGAGCAGTACTTC
>TRBJ1-6|-|TRBV11-2|few|16
CASSLVGNDYNSPLHF
TGTGCCAGCAGCTTAGTTGGGAACGACTATAATTCACCCCTCCACTTT
>TRBJ2-1|-|TRBV11-2|-|15
CASSLTGTSYNEQFF
TGTGCCAGCAGCTTAACAGGGACCTCCTACAATGAGCAGTTCTTC